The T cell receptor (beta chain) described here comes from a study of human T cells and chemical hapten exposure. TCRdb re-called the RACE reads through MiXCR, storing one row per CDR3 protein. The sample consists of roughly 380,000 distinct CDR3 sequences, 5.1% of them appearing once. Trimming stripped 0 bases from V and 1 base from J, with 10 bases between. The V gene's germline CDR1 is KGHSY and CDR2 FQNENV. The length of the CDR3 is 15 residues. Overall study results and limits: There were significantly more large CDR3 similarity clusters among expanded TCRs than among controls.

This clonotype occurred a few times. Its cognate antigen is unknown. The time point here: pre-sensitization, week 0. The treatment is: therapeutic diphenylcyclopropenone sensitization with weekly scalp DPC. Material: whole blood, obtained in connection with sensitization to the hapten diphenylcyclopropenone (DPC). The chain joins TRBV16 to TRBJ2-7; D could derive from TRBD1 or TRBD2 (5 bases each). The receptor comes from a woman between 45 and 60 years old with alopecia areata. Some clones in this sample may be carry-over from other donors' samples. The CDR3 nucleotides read TGTGCCAGCAGCCAATCAGGGACGCCTTCCTACGAGCAGTACTTC. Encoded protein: CASSQSGTPSYEQYF.